The clone carrying this TCR beta chain was found many times. PBMCs were obtained from 9 to 10 ml of fresh peripheral blood. The germline V gene has CDR1 DFQATT and CDR2 SNEGSKA (reference sequence). The CDR3 spans 13 residues. Between the trimmed V and J ends, which lost 1 base and 2 bases, there was a span of 8 bases. This entry is derived from a study of Graves' ophthalmopathy and Graves' hyperthyroidism. RNA transcripts provided the template for amplifying TCR beta CDR3 regions. The authors performed first-round RT-PCR with HTBI primers and then a second-round multiplex PCR. Each CDR3 protein is one row after TCRdb ran MiXCR on the multiplex PCR reads. The sample contains fewer than 600,000 distinct CDR3 sequences, roughly 14% of which appear only once.

This chain links TRBV20-1 with TRBJ2-5; no clear D gene. The specimen sequenced was blood. This TCR was sampled from a woman in her twenties or thirties with Graves' ophthalmopathy. The CDR3 region is CSARAVHQETQYF. For the CDR3, the DNA is TGCAGTGCTAGAGCGGTGCATCAAGAGACCCAGTACTTC.